Shown below are 32 T cell receptor beta chains from a single sample sequenced in a study of shared clonotypes between healthy human individuals. Method: immunoSEQ multiplex PCR; TCRdb's copy keeps in-frame clones and lacks some. The profile covers approximately 720,000 clones, with approximately 75% appearing a single time and less than 2% taken by the ten largest. The sequenced sample was memory CD4+ T cells sorted from blood. Subset noted: CD45RA-negative fraction. The receptors shown here come from a woman aged 25 to 39 in good health.

V is TRBV10-3 and J is TRBJ1-1, with D possibly TRBD1 on 5 matching bases. V was clipped by 2 bases and J by 5 bases, with 12 bases between them. The CDR3 is made up of 14 amino acids. Germline V lookup: CDR1 ENHRY, CDR2 SYGVKD. The CDR3 coding sequence is TGTGCCATCAGTGAGCAGGTTGGGGGTACTGAAGCTTTCTTT. This codes for CAISEQVGGTEAFF.

The chain employs TRBV7-9 and TRBJ2-7, with 13 bases identical to TRBD2. Per germline, CDR1 SEHNR and CDR2 FQNEAQ (reference sequence). This CDR3 region has 14 residues. The trim removed 5 bases at V and 11 bases at J, leaving 9 bases unmatched. CDR3 sequence (DNA): TGTGCCAGCAGCCTTGAGGGACTAGCGGGGATCGAGTACTTC. Its translation is CASSLEGLAGIEYF.

CDR3 in amino acids: CSVDPGQGRKQYF. In DNA, the CDR3 is TGCAGCGTTGACCCGGGACAGGGAAGGAAGCAGTACTTC. This chain uses TRBV29-1 with TRBJ2-7, with 9 bases lining up with TRBD1. Germline V gene lookup returns CDR1 SQVTM and CDR2 ANQGSEA. With 3 bases clipped from V and 8 bases from J, the junction kept 8 bases outside the gene matches. There are 13 residues in the CDR3.

V is TRBV6-1 and J is TRBJ2-1, with TRBD2 matching over 7 bases. Germline lookup yields CDR1 MNHNS and CDR2 SASEGT. The ends lost 3 bases at V and 6 bases at J; junction bases unmatched: 17. The length of the CDR3 is 18 residues. The chain's CDR3 is CASSDLLAVGGSCNEQFF. As DNA, the CDR3 is TGTGCCAGCAGTGACCTCCTGGCGGTCGGCGGGAGTTGCAATGAGCAGTTCTTC.

This clone was picked up one time. The rearrangement joins TRBV6-1 to TRBJ2-7, with 7 bases lining up with TRBD1. Germline V gene lookup returns CDR1 MNHNS and CDR2 SASEGT. The CDR3 has 13 residues. V dropped 10 bases and J dropped 2; count of bases not matched to a gene: 8. Written as DNA, the CDR3 is TGTGCCACCGACCCTACAGGGGCCTACGAGCAGTACTTC. It encodes CATDPTGAYEQYF.

The J gene is TRBJ1-5, the V gene TRBV7-8; D is perhaps TRBD1 (6 bases). The length of the CDR3 is 16 residues. Per the germline V gene, CDR1 is SGHVS and CDR2 is FQNEAQ. Trimming stripped 5 bases from V and 6 bases from J, with 20 bases between. The CDR3 loop is CASSPLIGQGRQPQHF. In DNA form, the CDR3 reads TGTGCCAGCAGCCCCCTCATTGGGCAGGGGCGTCAGCCCCAGCATTTT.

J is TRBJ1-5 and V is TRBV28; TRBD1 is a possible D gene (6 bases). Trimming left V 7 bases short and J 7 bases short, with 23 bases between. From germline, CDR1 is MDHEN and CDR2 SYDVKM. CDR3 length equals 16 residues. CDR3 nucleotides: TGTGCCAGCACTTACCGGACAGTACTGACGATCCAGCCCCAGCATTTT. Protein product: CASTYRTVLTIQPQHF.

This chain links TRBV18 with TRBJ1-4, with D possibly being TRBD1 (5 bases). The CDR3 contains 17 residues. V lost 0 bases and J lost 8, with 19 bases in between. Germline lookup yields CDR1 KGHSH and CDR2 LQKENI. The CDR3 is CASSPPTMGPRLEKLFF. The CDR3 DNA follows: TGTGCCAGCTCACCACCAACCATGGGGCCCCGTTTGGAAAAACTGTTTTTT.

In this sample, this clone turned up a few times. This rearrangement joins TRBV2 to TRBJ1-1; TRBD1 aligns across 9 bases. V lost 5 bases and J lost 2; bases outside the gene matches: 9. The germline CDR1 and CDR2 sequences are SNHLY and FYNNEI. The CDR3 sequence is 16 residues long. CDR3 in amino acids: CASSWEMGQGNTEAFF. The CDR3 coding sequence is TGTGCCAGCAGTTGGGAAATGGGACAGGGAAACACTGAAGCTTTCTTT.

The rearrangement joins TRBV5-1 to TRBJ2-2; no definite D call. The germline V and J ends were trimmed by 1 base and 3 bases, with 10 bases remaining between them. The CDR3 runs to 15 residues. Germline V gene sequence: CDR1 SGHRS, CDR2 YFSETQ. The CDR3 nucleotides read TGCGCCAGCAGCTTGTTCCAGGTGGACACCGGGGAGCTGTTTTTT. It translates to CASSLFQVDTGELFF.

This sequence joins TRBV27 and TRBJ1-4; possibly TRBD1 for D (5 bases). The V gene's germline CDR1 is MNHEY and CDR2 SMNVEV (reference sequence). This CDR3 has 15 amino acids. Deletions cut 2 bases from V and 11 bases from J, with 18 bases between. The CDR3 sequence is CASSLRGQGPDKLFF. The CDR3 coding sequence is TGTGCCAGCAGTTTACGCGGCCAGGGACCGGATAAACTGTTTTTT.

CDR3 DNA: TGTGCCAGCAGTGAGAACAGGGGGCAGGCTGGCTACACCTTC. This sequence encodes CASSENRGQAGYTF. The chain recombines TRBV6-4 with TRBJ1-2; TRBD1 agrees at 9 bases. CDR1 is MRHNA and CDR2 is SNTAGT in the germline V gene. V gave up 3 bases and J gave up 7 bases; unmatched junction bases: 6. This CDR3 region has 14 residues.

This clone was counted between two and nine times. As DNA, the CDR3 is TGCGCCAGCAGCACAAGCGGGAGTGACGGGGAGCTGTTTTTT. Protein product: CASSTSGSDGELFF. The rearrangement links TRBV5-1 to TRBJ2-2; 8 bases agree with TRBD2. The ends lost 4 bases at V and 7 bases at J; junction bases unmatched: 6. The CDR3 has 14 amino acids. Germline V CDR1 and CDR2: SGHRS, YFSETQ.

The genes are TRBV18 and TRBJ2-1; perhaps TRBD2 as D (5 bases). This CDR3 has 16 amino acids. Germline CDR1 and CDR2: KGHSH and LQKENI. Trimming took 3 bases from V and 9 from J, leaving 21 bases between them. The CDR3 loop reads CASSPERLGGDGEQFF. In nucleotides, the CDR3 is TGTGCCAGCTCACCCGAGCGGTTGGGTGGGGATGGTGAGCAGTTCTTC. Looking up the rest from reference TRBV18 and TRBJ2-1 gives the full variable domain: NAGVMQNPRHLVRRRGQEARLRCSPMKGHSHVYWYRQLPEEGLKFMVYLQKENIIDESGMPKERFSAEFPKEGPSILRIQQVVRGDSAAYFCASSPERLGGDGEQFFGPGTRLTVL.

J is TRBJ2-3 and V is TRBV28; TRBD2 matches 8 bases. This CDR3 spans 13 amino acids. Per the germline V gene, CDR1 is MDHEN and CDR2 is SYDVKM. V gave up 11 bases and J gave up 2 bases; unmatched junction bases: 6. The CDR3 protein is CASQREPTDTQYF. In DNA form, the CDR3 reads TGTGCCTCGCAGCGGGAGCCCACAGATACGCAGTATTTT.

This clone was counted between two and nine times. The chain is built from TRBV5-6 and TRBJ1-4; D might be TRBD1 (5 bases). The germline V gene encodes CDR1 SGHDT and CDR2 YYEEEE. V lost 4 bases to trimming and J lost 4 bases, with 11 bases between them. CDR3 length equals 14 residues. CDR3 loop: CASSVRQINEKLFF. The CDR3, as DNA: TGTGCCAGCAGCGTAAGACAGATTAATGAAAAACTGTTTTTT.

J is TRBJ2-5 and V is TRBV11-2, with 8 bases aligning to TRBD2. Looked up from germline, CDR1 is SGHAT and CDR2 is FQNNGV. J lost 2 bases, V lost 1 base, and 6 bases had no gene match. The CDR3 extends over 16 amino acids. CDR3 in DNA: TGTGCCAGCAGCTTAGCGGGACTAGTAGATCAAGAGACCCAGTACTTC. The encoded protein is CASSLAGLVDQETQYF.

Concerning this clone itself: A read error may produce the germline difference seen at one junction end. The DNA for the CDR3 is TGTGCCAGCAGCCTTGACGGGCAGGGGGTGCTCTTC. Its protein is CASSLDGQGVLF. The chain uses TRBV7-9 and TRBJ2-7; 7 nucleotides match TRBD1. Germline V lookup: CDR1 SEHNR, CDR2 FQNEAQ (reference sequence). CDR3 length: 12 residues.

The rearrangement joins TRBV2 to TRBJ2-7, with D tentatively TRBD1 (5 bases). CDR3 length: 15 amino acids. V lost 5 bases, J lost 0 bases, and 14 bases lay in between. Germline values: CDR1 SNHLY, CDR2 FYNNEI. The CDR3 protein is CASSPQVLSSYEQYF. The CDR3 coding sequence is TGTGCCAGCAGTCCACAGGTCCTGAGCTCCTACGAGCAGTACTTC.

The chain combines TRBV7-8 with TRBJ1-4; no definite D call. Germline CDR1 reads SGHVS; CDR2 reads FQNEAQ. This CDR3 has 19 residues. V was clipped by 2 bases and J by 0 bases, with 19 bases between them. CDR3 bases: TGTGCCAGCAGCTTAAAGCCGGGTCCGGAAGAAGCAACTAATGAAAAACTGTTTTTT. This codes for CASSLKPGPEEATNEKLFF.

V gene TRBV19 combines with J gene TRBJ1-5; D may be TRBD1 (5 bases). Per the germline V gene, CDR1 is LNHDA and CDR2 is SQIVND (reference sequence). Trimming removed 8 bases from V and 4 bases from J, with 15 bases in between. This CDR3 is built from 14 residues. The CDR3 coding sequence is TGTGCCAGTTGGACACCAAAATTGAATCAGCCCCAGCATTTT. Protein product: CASWTPKLNQPQHF.

The genes are TRBV5-8 and TRBJ1-2, with D perhaps matching TRBD1 (6 bases). The CDR3 is 17 amino acids. Per germline, CDR1 SGHTS and CDR2 YDEGEE. V gave up 2 bases and J gave up 4 bases, with 21 bases separating them. CDR3 DNA sequence: TGTGCCAGCAGCTTTCCGGTCTTCGGGACATCTGTCTATGGCTACACCTTC. It yields the protein CASSFPVFGTSVYGYTF.

The chain combines TRBV2 with TRBJ2-1; 7 bases line up with TRBD2. This CDR3 comprises 14 residues. Trimming took 2 bases from V and 5 from J; bases not matched to a gene: 3. The germline CDR1 and CDR2 sequences are SNHLY and FYNNEI. This CDR3 reads CASSELRENNEQFF. The CDR3 DNA sequence: TGTGCCAGCAGTGAACTGCGGGAGAACAATGAGCAGTTCTTC.

This clone was found many times. The rearrangement uses TRBV5-4 and TRBJ2-2; 12 positions match TRBD2. Germline CDR1 reads SGHNT; CDR2 reads YYREEE (reference sequence). The ends lost 4 bases at V and 4 bases at J; junction bases unmatched: 5. The CDR3 contains 16 residues. CDR3 loop: CASSARTSGITGELFF. As DNA, the CDR3 is TGTGCCAGCAGCGCCAGGACTAGCGGGATCACCGGGGAGCTGTTTTTT.

The chain employs TRBV7-9 and TRBJ2-6, with 9 bases fitting TRBD1. Germline V gene lookup returns CDR1 SEHNR and CDR2 FQNEAQ (reference sequence). The CDR3 totals 18 residues. V dropped 1 base and J dropped 0; count of bases not matched to a gene: 4. CDR3 region: CASSLGGQGVSGANVLTF. The CDR3 nucleotides are TGTGCCAGCAGCTTAGGGGGACAGGGTGTCTCTGGGGCCAACGTCCTGACTTTC.

This clone was found once. This chain uses TRBV6-1 with TRBJ1-5; tentative D call: TRBD1 (5 bases). The CDR3 is 17 amino acids. Trimming stripped 4 bases from V and 2 bases from J, with 18 bases between. The germline V gene has CDR1 MNHNS and CDR2 SASEGT. This CDR3 reads CASSGKDQGLRNQPQHF. CDR3 in DNA: TGTGCCAGCAGTGGTAAAGATCAGGGTCTGCGCAATCAGCCCCAGCATTTT.

This chain uses TRBV7-2 with TRBJ2-3; no firm D call. The CDR3 has 14 amino acids. V was clipped by 1 base and J by 5 bases, with 10 bases between them. The V gene's germline CDR1 is SGHTA and CDR2 FQGNSA. The chain's CDR3 is CASSLDRDIDTQYF. As DNA, the CDR3 is TGTGCCAGCAGCTTAGACCGCGATATAGATACGCAGTATTTT.

In the case of this clone: It is likely a read error: a sequence one base away is far more abundant. The same CDR3 is also encoded by other DNA sequences in this sample. The chain links TRBV7-2 to TRBJ2-1; TRBD2 aligns across 7 bases. Losses at the gene ends were 0 bases for V and 4 bases for J; bases not matched to a gene: 0. Germline V gene sequence: CDR1 SGHTA, CDR2 FQGNSA. The CDR3 consists of 14 residues. The CDR3 coding sequence is TGTGCCAGCAGCTTAGCGGGAGGGTACAATGAGCAGTTCTTC. It is translated as CASSLAGGYNEQFF. The variable domain in full, completed from reference TRBV7-2 and TRBJ2-1, reads GAGVSQSPSNKVTEKGKDVELRCDPISGHTALYWYRQSLGQGLEFLIYFQGNSAPDKSGLPSDRFSAERTGGSVSTLTIQRTQQEDSAVYLCASSLAGGYNEQFFGPGTRLTVL.

The sample holds a few counts of this clone. The chain has TRBV4-1 and TRBJ2-6; 12 bases are shared with TRBD2. There are 18 residues in the CDR3. The V segment lost 1 base and the J segment 3 bases; nucleotides outside the gene matches: 4. The germline gives CDR1 MGHRA, CDR2 YSYEKL. DNA for the CDR3: TGCGCCAGCAGCCAAGGACTAGCGGGAGAGGGTGGGGCCAACGTCCTGACTTTC. Translated: CASSQGLAGEGGANVLTF.

This clone was seen many times. The CDR3 region is CASSQSGRAGETQYF. For the CDR3, the DNA is TGTGCCAGCAGCCAGAGCGGGAGGGCGGGAGAGACCCAGTACTTC. The chain combines TRBV7-9 with TRBJ2-5; TRBD2 aligns across 10 bases. CDR1 and CDR2 from the germline V gene are SEHNR and FQNEAQ (reference sequence). The CDR3 has 15 amino acids. Germline trimming cut 5 bases from V and 4 bases from J; bases unmatched to any gene: 7.

The rearrangement uses TRBV28 and TRBJ1-4; no definite D call. The V gene lost 2 bases and the J gene lost 7 bases, with 8 bases spanning the gap. CDR3 length: 13 residues. Germline CDR1 reads MDHEN; CDR2 reads SYDVKM. The DNA for the CDR3 is TGTGCCAGCAGTTTAGTACACCCTGAAAAACTGTTTTTT. It encodes CASSLVHPEKLFF.

The chain links TRBV11-2 to TRBJ1-5; 7 positions agree with TRBD1. V was pared by 8 bases and J by 3 bases, with 4 bases of the junction left unmatched. This CDR3 is built from 13 residues. In germline, CDR1 is SGHAT, CDR2 FQNNGV. This CDR3 is CASSGQINQPQHF. CDR3 sequence (DNA): TGTGCCAGCTCGGGACAGATCAATCAGCCCCAGCATTTT.